These 27 T cell receptor beta chains were all obtained from the same sample, sequenced in a study of blood T cell repertoires in COVID-19. Generated by immunoSEQ multiplex PCR, the TCRdb table keeps only in-frame clones and is missing some. There are roughly 120,000 clones in the sample; under 90% occur only once, and over 9% lies in the top ten. Sequencing was carried out using peripheral blood. Every receptor here comes from a woman aged 55-69 years with acute or convalescent COVID-19.

The rearrangement joins TRBV6-4 to TRBJ2-1; TRBD2 matches 7 bases. Losses at the gene ends were 4 bases for V and 7 bases for J; bases not matched to a gene: 10. The germline gives CDR1 MRHNA, CDR2 SNTAGT. This CDR3 spans 15 amino acids. The CDR3 region is CASSAGGQGGNEQFF. The CDR3 DNA is TGTGCCAGCAGTGCGGGGGGTCAGGGAGGGAATGAGCAGTTCTTC.

This chain connects TRBV7-8 to TRBJ1-3, with TRBD1 as a possible D gene (6 bases). CDR3 length: 13 residues. Germline-derived CDR1 and CDR2 are SGHVS and FQNEAQ. V dropped 5 bases and J dropped 4 bases, with 9 bases sitting between them. The CDR3 loop is CASSGGQGNTIYF. The CDR3 nucleotides read TGTGCCAGCAGCGGAGGACAGGGAAACACCATATATTTT.

This chain joins TRBV6-6 and TRBJ1-5, with no clear D. V was shortened by 4 bases and J by 4 bases, with 5 bases between the two germline ends. This CDR3 has 12 residues. CDR1 and CDR2 from the germline V gene are MNHNY and SVGAGI (reference sequence). CDR3 sequence reads: CASSSPNQPQHF. As DNA, the CDR3 is TGTGCCAGCAGTTCCCCGAATCAGCCCCAGCATTTT.

This rearrangement joins TRBV2 to TRBJ1-1, with 7 bases lining up with TRBD1. V gave up 3 bases and J gave up 4 bases; unmatched junction bases: 11. The CDR3 totals 16 residues. CDR1 is SNHLY, CDR2 FYNNEI, per germline. The CDR3: CASSDGQGGDGTEAFF. For the CDR3, the DNA is TGTGCCAGCAGTGACGGGCAGGGGGGTGATGGCACTGAAGCTTTCTTT.

This clone was seen only once. The chain recombines TRBV5-1 with TRBJ2-3, with a tentative D call TRBD2 (5 bases). The CDR3 sequence is 14 residues long. In germline, CDR1 is SGHRS, CDR2 YFSETQ. V was pared by 3 bases and J by 2 bases, with 10 bases between. The CDR3 loop reads CASSSGLVTDTQYF. In nucleotides, the CDR3 is TGCGCCAGCAGCTCCGGACTGGTCACAGATACGCAGTATTTT.

This clone was detected only once. J is TRBJ1-1 and V is TRBV27; no firm D call. Trimming removed 0 bases at V and 0 bases at J, with 5 bases between. Looked up from germline, CDR1 is MNHEY and CDR2 is SMNVEV (reference sequence). The length of the CDR3 is 14 residues. CDR3 sequence (DNA): TGTGCCAGCAGTTTATCCTCGTTGAACACTGAAGCTTTCTTT. Amino acid sequence: CASSLSSLNTEAFF.

The chain uses TRBV7-3 and TRBJ2-1; 13 positions agree with TRBD2. The germline gives CDR1 SGHTA, CDR2 FQGTGA. This CDR3 comprises 15 residues. After removal of 5 bases from V and 12 bases from J, the junction contained 10 bases not matched to a gene. DNA for the CDR3: TGTGCCAGCAGCCAACCCACTAGCGGGGGGGCCAGGCAGTTCTTC. As protein: CASSQPTSGGARQFF.

The V call is TRBV6-5, the J call TRBJ1-4; D gene unclear. Germline CDR1 and CDR2: MNHEY and SVGAGI. The CDR3 contains 15 residues. Between the trimmed V and J ends, which lost 0 bases and 1 base, there was a span of 6 bases. CDR3 in DNA: TGTGCCAGCAGTTACTCGACGGGAACTAATGAAAAACTGTTTTTT. Its translation: CASSYSTGTNEKLFF.

V usage is TRBV19 and J usage is TRBJ2-5; D unresolved. The CDR3 spans 14 residues. Germline-derived CDR1 and CDR2 are LNHDA and SQIVND (reference sequence). The V end was cut by 4 bases, the J end by 2 bases, with 11 bases between. Here the CDR3 DNA reads TGTGCCAGTAGTACACGAGGCCCTCAAGAGACCCAGTACTTC. It translates to CASSTRGPQETQYF. The entire variable domain, with the rest obtained from reference TRBV19 and TRBJ2-5, is as follows: DGGITQSPKYLFRKEGQNVTLSCEQNLNHDAMYWYRQDPGQGLRLIYYSQIVNDFQKGDIAEGYSVSREKKESFPLTVTSAQKNPTAFYLCASSTRGPQETQYFGPGTRLLVL.

The genes are TRBV27 and TRBJ2-2, with 7 bases aligning to TRBD1. The ends lost 6 bases at V and 8 bases at J; junction bases unmatched: 12. Looked up from germline, CDR1 is MNHEY and CDR2 is SMNVEV (reference sequence). The CDR3 contains 15 residues. The CDR3: CASSPLQGTTGELFF. In nucleotides, the CDR3 is TGTGCCAGCAGCCCCTTACAGGGGACGACGGGGGAGCTGTTTTTT.

The CDR3: CASSIGGTGANVLTF. The CDR3 DNA is TGTGCCAGTAGTATAGGCGGAACTGGGGCCAACGTCCTGACTTTC. V and J are TRBV19 and TRBJ2-6, with D uncertain. V was cut by 1 base and J by 2 bases, with 6 bases left in between. The germline V gene encodes CDR1 LNHDA and CDR2 SQIVND (reference sequence). This CDR3 comprises 15 residues.

CDR3 sequence (DNA): TGCGCCAGCAGCTTGCGGACTCAAAGTTCTAATTCACCCCTCCACTTT. Its translation: CASSLRTQSSNSPLHF. This rearrangement joins TRBV5-1 to TRBJ1-6; D gene ambiguous. This CDR3 has 16 residues. Per the germline V gene, CDR1 is SGHRS and CDR2 is YFSETQ. Deletions cut 1 base from V and 6 bases from J, with 14 bases between.

This chain links TRBV29-1 with TRBJ1-2, with TRBD1 matching over 8 bases. J was trimmed by 4 bases and V by 4 bases; bases with no gene match: 8. CDR1 and CDR2 (germline): SQVTM, ANQGSEA. The CDR3 covers 14 residues. The CDR3 DNA is TGCAGCGTTGCCACCCAGGGGGCGACCTATGGCTACACCTTC. It yields the protein CSVATQGATYGYTF.

CDR3 bases: TGTGCCAGCAGCTCCTTCGCGAACACCGGGGAGCTGTTTTTT. Its translation is CASSSFANTGELFF. This chain uses TRBV7-3 with TRBJ2-2, with D hard to call. The CDR3 is made up of 14 amino acids. Germline lookup yields CDR1 SGHTA and CDR2 FQGTGA. V was pared by 4 bases and J by 0 bases, with 6 bases between.

The chain employs TRBV12-3 or TRBV12-4 and TRBJ1-6, with no clear D. The CDR3 consists of 12 residues. V was trimmed by 5 bases and J by 7 bases, leaving 6 bases between them. The CDR3 loop is CASSTANSPLHF. CDR3 nucleotides: TGTGCCAGCAGTACAGCAAATTCACCCCTCCACTTT.

The chain joins TRBV10-3 to TRBJ2-2, with a possible D match to TRBD1 (5 bases). Trimming took 3 bases from V and 6 from J, leaving 11 bases between them. The CDR3 has 14 amino acids. The germline CDR1 and CDR2 sequences are ENHRY and SYGVKD. CDR3 sequence (DNA): TGTGCCATCAGTGAAAACAGGTCCCCCGGGGAGCTGTTTTTT. Translation gives CAISENRSPGELFF.

The J gene is TRBJ1-2, the V gene TRBV19; tentatively, D is TRBD1 (5 bases). The CDR3 is 14 residues long. Germline V CDR1 and CDR2: LNHDA, SQIVND (reference sequence). Trimming left V 3 bases short and J 7 bases short, with 15 bases between. CDR3 bases: TGTGCCAGTAGTATCGTTCAGGGTTTCGGTGGCTACACCTTC. It codes for CASSIVQGFGGYTF. The whole variable domain, filled in from reference TRBV19 and TRBJ1-2, reads DGGITQSPKYLFRKEGQNVTLSCEQNLNHDAMYWYRQDPGQGLRLIYYSQIVNDFQKGDIAEGYSVSREKKESFPLTVTSAQKNPTAFYLCASSIVQGFGGYTFGSGTRLTVV.

The rearrangement links TRBV9 to TRBJ2-1, with 11 bases fitting TRBD2. V gave up 1 base and J gave up 9 bases; unmatched junction bases: 9. CDR1 SGDLS and CDR2 YYNGEE come from the germline V gene. CDR3 length equals 16 residues. CDR3 residues: CASSVTTSGVAVEQFF. In DNA form, the CDR3 reads TGTGCCAGCAGCGTAACGACTAGCGGGGTGGCAGTTGAGCAGTTCTTC. The variable domain in full, with the rest retrieved from reference TRBV9 and TRBJ2-1, is DSGVTQTPKHLITATGQRVTLRCSPRSGDLSVYWYQQSLDQGLQFLIQYYNGEERAKGNILERFSAQQFPDLHSELNLSSLELGDSALYFCASSVTTSGVAVEQFFGPGTRLTVL.

The table lists this clone with a count of one. This chain links TRBV4-1 with TRBJ2-5, with D maybe TRBD1 (6 bases). The CDR3 loop spans 16 amino acids. Germline V gene data show CDR1 as MGHRA and CDR2 as YSYEKL. With 1 base removed from V and 1 base from J, the gap between germline ends came to 13 bases. The CDR3 reads CASSQVHKGGQETQYF. The CDR3 DNA reads as TGCGCCAGCAGCCAAGTCCACAAAGGGGGCCAAGAGACCCAGTACTTC.

This sequence joins TRBV2 and TRBJ2-3, with D maybe TRBD1 (5 bases). The CDR3 totals 15 residues. The V and J ends lost 5 bases and 3 bases respectively, with 15 bases between them. From germline, CDR1 is SNHLY and CDR2 FYNNEI. The CDR3 reads CASSSRVPGTDTQYF. The CDR3 nucleotides are TGTGCCAGCAGTTCTCGGGTCCCAGGGACAGATACGCAGTATTTT.

The chain combines TRBV19 with TRBJ1-5; 11 nucleotides line up with TRBD1. Germline V CDR1 and CDR2: LNHDA, SQIVND (reference sequence). J lost 0 bases, V lost 6 bases, and 1 base had no gene match. CDR3 length: 15 amino acids. CDR3 residues: CASRDRGRSNQPQHF. The DNA of the CDR3 is TGTGCCAGTAGGGACAGGGGGCGTAGCAATCAGCCCCAGCATTTT.

The CDR3 bases are TGCAGCGTTGAACGGGGTACGGAGACCCAGTACTTC. Protein: CSVERGTETQYF. This rearrangement joins TRBV29-1 to TRBJ2-5, with D maybe TRBD2 (5 bases). The CDR3 totals 12 residues. V was cut by 2 bases and J by 5 bases, with 9 bases left in between. CDR1 is SQVTM, CDR2 ANQGSEA, per germline.

This clone was seen a single time. The J gene is TRBJ1-2, the V gene TRBV12-3 or TRBV12-4; TRBD1 is a possible D gene (6 bases). Trimming removed 7 bases from V and 4 bases from J, with 13 bases in between. This CDR3 comprises 13 residues. The CDR3 DNA is TGTGCCAGCACCCCGGGGACACTCTATGGCTACACCTTC. Translation gives CASTPGTLYGYTF.

The V call is TRBV7-9, the J call TRBJ2-3, with 9 bases lining up with TRBD1. CDR1 is SEHNR and CDR2 is FQNEAQ in the germline V gene (reference sequence). Unmatched junction bases numbered 4, after V lost 3 bases and J lost 3 bases. The CDR3 covers 15 residues. As DNA, the CDR3 is TGTGCCAGCAGCTTTTCCGGGACAGGGACAGATACGCAGTATTTT. Translating it yields CASSFSGTGTDTQYF.

J is TRBJ1-2 and V is TRBV6-5; 11 nucleotides agree with TRBD1. V was pared by 6 bases and J by 2 bases, with 5 bases of the junction left unmatched. The CDR3 length is 15 residues. The germline CDR1 and CDR2 sequences are MNHEY and SVGAGI. CDR3 in DNA: TGTGCCAGCAGACCCGGACAGGGGGCCAACTATGGCTACACCTTC. Protein sequence: CASRPGQGANYGYTF.

The chain combines TRBV3-1 (or the pseudogene TRBV3-2) with TRBJ1-1; a weak D match, TRBD1 (6 bases). CDR3 length: 13 amino acids. From germline, CDR1 is LGHDT and CDR2 YNNKEL (reference sequence). V lost 7 bases and J lost 6, with 15 bases in between. In DNA, the CDR3 is TGTGCCAGCACTACCTTACAGGGAGCTGAAGCTTTCTTT. Protein: CASTTLQGAEAFF.

The chain joins TRBV5-3 to TRBJ1-2, with TRBD1 matching 10 bases. TRBV5-3 is identified as an open reading frame with a role that is uncertain. The CDR3 runs to 17 residues. J gave up 4 bases and V 7 bases, and 16 bases lay outside the gene matches. The CDR3 is CARGWSGDRGSSYGYTF. DNA of the CDR3: TGTGCCAGAGGGTGGAGCGGGGACAGGGGTTCGAGCTATGGCTACACCTTC.